This T cell receptor beta chain came from a study of blood T cell repertoires in COVID-19. Sequencing used immunoSEQ multiplex PCR; TCRdb keeps in-frame clones, though not all of them. Of 200,000 to 250,000 clones in the sample, over 75% were seen once. Germline V gene lookup returns CDR1 MNHEY and CDR2 SMNVEV (reference sequence). V was pared by 3 bases and J by 9 bases, with 12 bases between. The CDR3 is 13 residues long. Sequencing input: peripheral blood. This TCR came from a human donor in a cohort sampled during active COVID-19. This chain joins TRBV27 and TRBJ2-1; the D is unclear. The CDR3 DNA reads TGTGCCAGCAGTTTTTATCACGGTCCTGAGCAGTTCTTC. Translating it yields CASSFYHGPEQFF.